One TCR beta chain is described in this entry. The antigen is unknown. The data stem from a study of monozygotic twins with inflammatory bowel disease. General observations from the study: A single strong clonotype or signal linked to IBD was not supported.

The CDR3 length is 16 residues. The germline V gene encodes CDR1 SGHDN and CDR2 FVKESK. From the 5' RACE reads, TCRdb lists one entry per CDR3 protein and no DNA. Its clone listing holds around 450,000 distinct CDR3 sequences. The gene calls are TRBV14 and TRBJ1-5. The receptor comes from a human donor with ulcerative colitis or Crohn's disease, or a healthy co-twin of an affected twin (not recorded which). The source material was blood. The CDR3 reads CASSLGGLGSGQPQHF.